The rows below give T cell receptor beta chains drawn from one sample of a study of blood T cell repertoires in COVID-19. This table comes from immunoSEQ multiplex PCR, and its TCRdb copy is limited to in-frame clones, with some not included. The data show approximately 250,000 clones, 70% to 90% seen once. The material sequenced was peripheral blood. Every receptor here comes from a man between 18 and 35 years old with active or convalescent COVID-19. The CDR3 runs from the conserved cysteine through the conserved F or W.

J gene | V gene | CDR3 protein
TRBJ2-2 | TRBV9 | CASSGVSGSGTGELFF
TRBJ1-1 | TRBV5-4 | CASSFRGQGTEAFF
TRBJ2-3 | TRBV11-2 | CASSPLGSFGTDTQYF
TRBJ1-2 | TRBV19 | CASSIDRGQGALSNYGYTF
TRBJ1-6 | TRBV7-9 | CASSLETGPSLHF
TRBJ1-5 | TRBV7-9 | CASSTGTNQPQHF
TRBJ2-2 | TRBV6-5 | CASRIAGGPGELFF
TRBJ1-2 | TRBV7-2 | CASSLSYSQDYGYTF
TRBJ2-1 | TRBV13 | CASSLDGNSYNEQFF
TRBJ1-2 | TRBV9 | CASSPRQGNYGYTF
TRBJ2-2 | TRBV3-1/TRBV3-2 | CASSHEGLGTGELFF
TRBJ1-1 | TRBV18 | CASSPIRGPEAFF
TRBJ2-5 | TRBV28 | CASSTSGVQTQYF
TRBJ2-3 | TRBV5-1 | CASSSSGAKGDTQYF
TRBJ2-1 | TRBV27 | CASSSPVLYNEQFF
TRBJ2-1 | TRBV19 | CASSIGGSGFSEQFF
TRBJ2-1 | TRBV6-5 | CASRTTGKNNEQFF
TRBJ1-4 | TRBV29-1 | CSVGQGSEKLFF
TRBJ2-5 | TRBV11-2 | CASSQGVQETQYF
TRBJ1-2 | TRBV18 | CASSPSPGTGIGFYGYTF
TRBJ1-2 | TRBV5-5 | CASSLAGAGGVVYGYTF
TRBJ1-5 | TRBV24-1 | CATSGQSNQPQHF
TRBJ1-3 | TRBV5-4 | CASSSPTQGETGNTIYF
TRBJ1-5 | TRBV19 | CASSIRPSDSHNQPQHF
TRBJ2-5 | TRBV11-2 | CASSGSRETQYF
TRBJ2-3 | TRBV9 | CASSVETQRGTDTQYF
TRBJ2-5 | TRBV19 | CASSRPGLAGEKTQYF
TRBJ2-2 | TRBV12-2 | CASRLIGPGTGELFF
TRBJ2-7 | TRBV18 | CASSPPVGGMSPYEQYF
TRBJ1-2 | TRBV9 | CASSVGTGFYGYTF
TRBJ2-1 | TRBV19 | CASGLSGATYNEQFF
TRBJ2-2 | TRBV6-5 | CASSFRGPDTGELFF
TRBJ2-1 | TRBV24-1 | CATSAGPNSYNEQFF
TRBJ1-6 | TRBV2 | CASSEAGRVGNSPLHF
TRBJ1-5 | TRBV2 | CASRVGQGYQPQHF
TRBJ1-1 | TRBV28 | CASRSHQGVTEAFF
TRBJ2-1 | TRBV5-6 | CASSLYESSYNEQFF